This entry lists 11 T cell receptor delta chains sequenced from one sample in a study of gamma-delta chains in newborns, infants, children. TCRdb re-processed the reads using CATT. Counted here are 3,500 to 5,000 delta-chain clones, around 6.2% occurring once; the ten biggest clones make up about a sixth. The sample was blood. The receptor source for this set is a child who was a newborn, infant or young child, either healthy, febrile or measles-vaccinated (not recorded which).

This clone has only a few counts. V usage is TRDV2 and J usage is TRDJ3; 9 bases line up with TRDD3. The junction had 9 bases not matched to a gene; V was cut back by 5 bases and J by 2 bases. Germline V gene sequence: CDR1 GEAIGNYY, CDR2 EKD. The CDR3 length is 18 residues. The CDR3 DNA follows: TGTGCCTGTGGCGTGGGGATACGCAGCCCCTGGGACACCCGACAGATGTTTTTC. Protein product: CACGVGIRSPWDTRQMFF.

Only a few counts were recorded for this clone. The CDR3 DNA reads TGTGCCTGTGACACTGGGGGATTCCTAACCCGGGACACCCGACAGATGTTTTTC. Protein sequence: CACDTGGFLTRDTRQMFF. This chain connects TRDV2 to TRDJ3; 8 nucleotides align to TRDD3. V lost 1 base and J lost 5; bases outside the gene matches: 9. The CDR3 spans 18 residues. CDR1 is GEAIGNYY and CDR2 is EKD in the germline V gene.

On this clone itself: The junction and the germline gene differ at one end; a read error may be behind it. The chain couples TRDV1 to TRDJ1; D is perhaps TRDD2 (6 bases). The CDR3 length is 13 residues. In germline, CDR1 is TSWWSYY, CDR2 QGS. The CDR3 is CALGVLLEDKLIF. The CDR3 DNA follows: TGTGCTCTTGGGGTCCTACTGGAGGATAAGCTCATCTTT.

Sample share makes this clone medium-sized. A single base separates this from a much larger clone, so it may be a read error. The CDR3 loop is CACDVLGDSLTAQLFF. The CDR3 DNA is TGTGCCTGTGACGTACTGGGGGATTCTTTGACAGCACAACTCTTCTTT. The rearrangement uses TRDV2 and TRDJ2; 10 nucleotides align to TRDD3. Trimming cost V 3 bases and J 0 bases; bases outside gene matches: 3. CDR3 length equals 16 residues. Germline values: CDR1 GEAIGNYY, CDR2 EKD.

In its sample, this clone ranks as large. V gene TRDV2 combines with J gene TRDJ3; 12 nucleotides align to TRDD3. Trimming removed 0 bases from V and 2 bases from J; junction bases left unmatched: 1. The CDR3 runs 18 residues. Germline values: CDR1 GEAIGNYY, CDR2 EKD. The CDR3 DNA reads TGTGCCTGTGACACCGCTGGGGGATACGCCTGGGACACCCGACAGATGTTTTTC. Encoded protein: CACDTAGGYAWDTRQMFF.

This clone was detected only a few times. J is TRDJ1 and V is TRDV3; 8 bases match TRDD3. V dropped 0 bases and J dropped 1; count of bases not matched to a gene: 13. The germline CDR1 and CDR2 sequences are TVYSNPD and GDNSRS (reference sequence). The length of the CDR3 is 17 residues. CDR3 region: CAFSPIWDTLCTDKLIF. The CDR3 region has the DNA TGTGCCTTTAGTCCTATCTGGGATACGCTCTGCACCGATAAACTCATCTTT.

Regarding this clone: In the same sample, other DNA sequences code for this CDR3. The rearrangement uses TRDV2 and TRDJ3, with 12 positions matching TRDD3. The V segment lost 2 bases and the J segment 2 bases; nucleotides outside the gene matches: 6. The CDR3 has 19 residues. CDR1 is GEAIGNYY, CDR2 EKD, per germline. The chain's CDR3 is CACDRLGDTSAWDTRQMFF. The CDR3 DNA reads as TGTGCCTGTGACAGACTGGGGGATACAAGTGCCTGGGACACCCGACAGATGTTTTTC.

The rearrangement joins TRDV2 to TRDJ3; 9 bases fit TRDD3. Unmatched junction bases numbered 4, after V lost 0 bases and J lost 2 bases. CDR1 GEAIGNYY and CDR2 EKD come from the germline V gene. CDR3 size: 18 residues. The CDR3 nucleotides are TGTGCCTGTGACACCCTGGGGGATTCTGCCTGGGACACCCGACAGATGTTTTTC. Amino acid sequence: CACDTLGDSAWDTRQMFF.

This clone ranks as large. The chain joins TRDV2 to TRDJ3, with D unresolved. Trimming took 0 bases from V and 0 from J, leaving 14 bases between them. The CDR3 loop spans 19 amino acids. Germline loops: CDR1 GEAIGNYY, CDR2 EKD. In DNA form, the CDR3 reads TGTGCCTGTGACACCGTTAGGTTGGGCCGCTCCTGGGACACCCGACAGATGTTTTTC. It codes for CACDTVRLGRSWDTRQMFF.

The chain links TRAV29/DV5 to TRDJ2, with 12 bases that match TRDD3. Looked up from germline, CDR1 is NSMFDY and CDR2 is ISSIKDK. The V gene end was trimmed by 4 bases and the J gene end by 0 bases; junction bases not matched to a gene: 16. The CDR3 is 20 residues long. This CDR3 is CAAGTGGYNSTQALTAQLFF. The CDR3 bases are TGTGCAGCAGGTACTGGGGGATACAATTCGACGCAAGCTTTGACAGCACAACTCTTCTTT. The full variable domain, completed using reference TRAV29/DV5 and TRDJ2, is DQQVKQNSPSLSVQEGRISILNCDYTNSMFDYFLWYKKYPAEGPTFLISISSIKDKNEDGRFTVFLNKSAKHLSLHIVPSQPGDSAVYFCAAGTGGYNSTQALTAQLFFGKGTQLIVEP.

This clone has a handful of counts. The chain links TRAV29/DV5 to TRDJ1; D is uncertain. The germline V gene encodes CDR1 NSMFDY and CDR2 ISSIKDK. This CDR3 is 17 amino acids long. Trimming left V 1 base short and J 3 bases short, with 22 bases between. The CDR3 loop is CAASPLGRTGVSDKLIF. The CDR3 DNA sequence: TGTGCAGCAAGCCCCTTAGGCCGTACCGGGGTCTCCGATAAACTCATCTTT.